The source of this TCR beta chain is a study of beta chain features in type 1 diabetes. Study-level points and caveats: Shortening of TCRB CDR3s, moderate but significant, appeared in all four CD4+ subsets of Type 1 diabetes patients.

CD4+ cells of the naive, central memory, regulatory and stem cell-like memory types were sorted via CD45RO/CCR7/CD25/CD127/CD95/CD27. This clone was recorded a few times. Its target is unknown. The CDR3 runs to 13 residues. The germline gives CDR1 MNHEY, CDR2 SMNVEV (reference sequence). V was clipped by 6 bases and J by 4 bases, with 10 bases between them. Of the isolated RNA, all was reverse transcribed, and so the sequenced material was expressed TCRB transcripts. TCRdb keeps only in-frame clones here, not all; method: immunoSEQ multiplex PCR. The table has hundreds of thousands of clones, 13% seen once.

The chain couples TRBV27 to TRBJ2-1, with D possibly TRBD2 on 6 matching bases. The material sequenced was naive CD4+ T cells from blood. The sequence was collected from a man aged 18 to 30 with type 1 diabetes. CDR3: CASRPGTYNEQFF. The DNA for the CDR3 is TGTGCCAGCAGGCCAGGGACTTACAATGAGCAGTTCTTC.